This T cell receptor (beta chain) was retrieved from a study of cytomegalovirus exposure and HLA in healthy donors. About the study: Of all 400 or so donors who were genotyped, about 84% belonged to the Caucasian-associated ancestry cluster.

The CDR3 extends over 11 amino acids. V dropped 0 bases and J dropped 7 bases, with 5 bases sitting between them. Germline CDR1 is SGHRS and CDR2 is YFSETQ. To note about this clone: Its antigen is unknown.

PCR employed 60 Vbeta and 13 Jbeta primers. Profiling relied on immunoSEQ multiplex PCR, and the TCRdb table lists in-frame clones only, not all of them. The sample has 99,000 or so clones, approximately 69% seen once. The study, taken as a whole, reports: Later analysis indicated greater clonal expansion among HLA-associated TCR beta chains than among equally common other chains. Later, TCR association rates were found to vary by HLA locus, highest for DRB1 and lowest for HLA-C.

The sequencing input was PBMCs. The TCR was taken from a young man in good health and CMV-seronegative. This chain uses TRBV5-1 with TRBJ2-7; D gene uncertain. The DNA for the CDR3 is TGCGCCAGCAGCTTGGCCGGGGAGCAGTACTTC. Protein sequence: CASSLAGEQYF.